These 31 T cell receptor beta chains were all obtained from the same sample, sequenced in a study of blood T cell repertoires in COVID-19. Repertoires were generated with immunoSEQ multiplex PCR, while TCRdb's copy carries only in-frame clones and drops some. The repertoire holds roughly 14,000 clones, with more than 80% as singletons. Sequenced input: peripheral blood. Receptors originate from a man aged 50-60 years with active COVID-19.

The rearrangement joins TRBV7-8 to TRBJ2-3; the match to TRBD2 covers 7 bases. J was trimmed by 5 bases and V by 0 bases; bases with no gene match: 11. Germline V gene lookup returns CDR1 SGHVS and CDR2 FQNEAQ. This CDR3 region has 17 residues. Written as DNA, the CDR3 is TGTGCCAGCAGCTTAGCTCCCTCGGGACTACCTCTAGATACGCAGTATTTT. Amino acid sequence: CASSLAPSGLPLDTQYF.

The chain carries TRBV30 and TRBJ1-1, with D possibly matching TRBD1 (6 bases). The V end was cut by 2 bases, the J end by 2 bases, with 12 bases between. The germline CDR1 and CDR2 sequences are GTSNPN and SVGIG (reference sequence). This CDR3 spans 14 amino acids. In DNA form, the CDR3 reads TGTGCCTGGAGTCCGACAGGTTGCAACACTGAAGCTTTCTTT. Protein: CAWSPTGCNTEAFF. Together with reference TRBV30 and TRBJ1-1, the CDR3 gives the full variable domain: SQTIHQWPATLVQPVGSPLSLECTVEGTSNPNLYWYRQAAGRGLQLLFYSVGIGQISSEVPQNLSASRPQDRQFILSSKKLLLSDSGFYLCAWSPTGCNTEAFFGQGTRLTVV.

The CDR3 DNA reads as TGTGCCAGCAGCTACCCACGCGGGGGGAGCGGGAGGGCCGAGGATCGAGAGACCCAGTACTTC. It translates to CASSYPRGGSGRAEDRETQYF. V gene TRBV7-6 combines with J gene TRBJ2-5; TRBD2 aligns across 10 bases. This CDR3 comprises 21 residues. Per germline, CDR1 SGHVS and CDR2 FNYEAQ. Losses at the gene ends were 4 bases for V and 4 bases for J; bases not matched to a gene: 24.

The CDR3 is CASSLEASPYTGELFF. Written as DNA, the CDR3 is TGTGCCAGCAGTTTAGAGGCCAGCCCTTACACCGGGGAGCTGTTTTTT. V is TRBV27 and J is TRBJ2-2; no clear D. CDR1 and CDR2 (germline): MNHEY, SMNVEV (reference sequence). This CDR3 spans 16 amino acids. V lost 2 bases and J 3 bases, leaving 13 bases between the germline ends.

This rearrangement joins TRBV27 to TRBJ2-3, with D uncertain. CDR3 size: 14 residues. V gave up 5 bases and J gave up 0 bases, with 9 bases separating them. Looked up from germline, CDR1 is MNHEY and CDR2 is SMNVEV (reference sequence). The DNA of the CDR3 is TGTGCCAGCAGTACTCTATTTAGCACAGATACGCAGTATTTT. As protein: CASSTLFSTDTQYF.

The rearrangement links TRBV3-1 (or the pseudogene TRBV3-2) to TRBJ2-3; perhaps TRBD2 as D (7 bases). The V end was cut by 4 bases, the J end by 6 bases, with 20 bases between. The CDR3 loop spans 16 amino acids. Germline CDR1 and CDR2: LGHDT and YNNKEL (reference sequence). This chain's CDR3 is CASSPRGRGDGDTQYF. CDR3 nucleotides: TGTGCCAGCAGCCCCCGTGGGAGGGGGGACGGGGATACGCAGTATTTT.

The chain joins TRBV6-2 or TRBV6-3 to TRBJ2-3; TRBD2 aligns across 12 bases. The germline V gene has CDR1 MNHEY and CDR2 SVGEGT. V shed 2 bases and J 0 bases; nucleotides not matched to a gene: 12. The CDR3 loop spans 20 amino acids. CDR3 sequence: CASSYPISTSGRKSTDTQYF. CDR3 nucleotides: TGTGCCAGCAGTTACCCTATCTCGACTAGCGGGAGAAAGAGCACAGATACGCAGTATTTT.

This sequence joins TRBV7-8 and TRBJ2-5, with TRBD2 identical over 7 bases. The CDR3 length is 15 residues. V shed 4 bases and J 2 bases; nucleotides not matched to a gene: 7. Germline V gene sequence: CDR1 SGHVS, CDR2 FQNEAQ. The CDR3 is CASSSHRDYQETQYF. CDR3 nucleotide sequence: TGTGCCAGCAGCTCTCACCGGGACTATCAAGAGACCCAGTACTTC. Variable domain in full (rest from reference TRBV7-8 and TRBJ2-5): GAGVSQSPRYKVAKRGQDVALRCDPISGHVSLFWYQQALGQGPEFLTYFQNEAQLDKSGLPSDRFFAERPEGSVSTLKIQRTQQEDSAVYLCASSSHRDYQETQYFGPGTRLLVL.

The V and J genes are TRBV7-2 and TRBJ2-1; no clear D. Per the germline V gene, CDR1 is SGHTA and CDR2 is FQGNSA. Trimming removed 1 base at V and 0 bases at J, with 7 bases between. The CDR3 totals 15 residues. The CDR3 coding sequence is TGTGCCAGCAGCTTAGATCCGAGCTCCTACAATGAGCAGTTCTTC. Its protein is CASSLDPSSYNEQFF. Combining the CDR3 with reference TRBV7-2 and TRBJ2-1 gives the whole variable domain GAGVSQSPSNKVTEKGKDVELRCDPISGHTALYWYRQSLGQGLEFLIYFQGNSAPDKSGLPSDRFSAERTGGSVSTLTIQRTQQEDSAVYLCASSLDPSSYNEQFFGPGTRLTVL.

V and J are TRBV11-1 and TRBJ2-7; the match to TRBD2 covers 8 bases. Losses at the gene ends were 3 bases for V and 5 bases for J; bases not matched to a gene: 9. In germline, CDR1 is SGHAT, CDR2 FQDESV (reference sequence). This CDR3 contains 15 residues. CDR3 loop: CASSFVRREANEQYF. CDR3 in DNA: TGTGCCAGCAGCTTCGTCCGGCGGGAGGCCAACGAGCAGTACTTC.

The rearrangement joins TRBV19 to TRBJ1-3, with D hard to call. V lost 4 bases to trimming and J lost 3 bases, with 10 bases between them. Germline CDR1 LNHDA, CDR2 SQIVND (reference sequence). The CDR3 has 14 amino acids. CDR3: CASSTSRSGNTIYF. The DNA of the CDR3 is TGTGCCAGTAGTACCTCTCGTAGTGGAAACACCATATATTTT.

The chain carries TRBV6-5 and TRBJ2-5; D is perhaps TRBD2 (5 bases). The CDR3 has 14 residues. Germline V gene data show CDR1 as MNHEY and CDR2 as SVGAGI. Trimming removed 5 bases from V and 3 bases from J, with 13 bases in between. The CDR3 sequence: CASSPIALEETQYF. CDR3 DNA: TGTGCCAGCAGTCCTATAGCGTTAGAAGAGACCCAGTACTTC.

Here the CDR3 DNA reads TGTGCCAGCAGCCTACGCTCGACAGGGCTATATAATTCACCCCTCCACTTT. This translates into CASSLRSTGLYNSPLHF. The chain combines TRBV7-9 with TRBJ1-6; TRBD1 agrees at 7 bases. Germline-derived CDR1 and CDR2 are SEHNR and FQNEAQ (reference sequence). The CDR3 has 17 amino acids. Trimming at V came to 5 bases and at J to 4 bases, leaving 11 bases not matched to a gene.

The chain carries TRBV15 and TRBJ2-1, with a possible D match to TRBD2 (7 bases). V lost 3 bases and J 4 bases, leaving 16 bases between the germline ends. This CDR3 contains 16 residues. Germline V gene sequence: CDR1 LNHNV, CDR2 YYDKDF (reference sequence). CDR3 in DNA: TGTGCCACCAGCAGTGGGGGCCTAGCGGCATACAATGAGCAGTTCTTC. This encodes CATSSGGLAAYNEQFF.

V usage is TRBV6-1 and J usage is TRBJ2-7; 8 bases are a match to TRBD1. The trim removed 3 bases at V and 3 bases at J, leaving 13 bases unmatched. CDR1 is MNHNS and CDR2 is SASEGT in the germline V gene. The CDR3 covers 17 residues. The CDR3 bases are TGTGCCAGCAGTGATTGGAGGGACGGGACAGGAATCTACGAGCAGTACTTC. It yields the protein CASSDWRDGTGIYEQYF.

The genes are TRBV28 and TRBJ2-7; 7 bases are a match to TRBD1. The germline V gene encodes CDR1 MDHEN and CDR2 SYDVKM. V lost 5 bases to trimming and J lost 0 bases; unmatched junction nucleotides: 7. The CDR3 totals 15 residues. This chain's CDR3 is CASSGRQGLSYEQYF. CDR3 DNA: TGTGCCAGCAGTGGGAGACAGGGCCTCTCCTACGAGCAGTACTTC.

The CDR3 coding sequence is TGTGCCTGGAGAAGAGGGCTCATGAACACTGAAGCTTTCTTT. Translation: CAWRRGLMNTEAFF. J is TRBJ1-1 and V is TRBV30, with D uncertain. Trimming left V 3 bases short and J 0 bases short, with 11 bases between. CDR1 and CDR2 from the germline V gene are GTSNPN and SVGIG (reference sequence). This CDR3 region has 14 residues.

This chain joins TRBV28 and TRBJ2-5, with 10 nucleotides matching TRBD1. The CDR3 totals 15 residues. V lost 6 bases, J lost 4 bases, and 8 bases stayed unmatched. Germline V gene lookup returns CDR1 MDHEN and CDR2 SYDVKM. The CDR3 protein is CASSLGQGRAETQYF. CDR3 DNA: TGTGCCAGCAGCTTGGGACAGGGGAGGGCAGAGACCCAGTACTTC.

The V and J genes are TRBV6-2 or TRBV6-3 and TRBJ2-7; maybe TRBD1 (5 bases). Germline lookup yields CDR1 MNHEY and CDR2 SVGEGT. The germline V and J ends were trimmed by 4 bases and 0 bases, with 13 bases remaining between them. This CDR3 spans 15 amino acids. CDR3 sequence reads: CASSFGAGFSYEQYF. In DNA, the CDR3 is TGTGCCAGCAGTTTTGGGGCAGGGTTCTCCTACGAGCAGTACTTC.

V usage is TRBV6-2 or TRBV6-3 and J usage is TRBJ1-2, with 8 bases identical to TRBD1. The CDR3 runs 16 residues. Trimming at V came to 2 bases and at J to 4 bases, leaving 9 bases not matched to a gene. Per the germline V gene, CDR1 is MNHEY and CDR2 is SVGEGT. The CDR3 DNA reads as TGTGCCAGCAGTTACGTCGCCGGGACAGGATCCTATGGCTACACCTTC. Translating it yields CASSYVAGTGSYGYTF.

This chain joins TRBV6-5 and TRBJ2-7, with 7 bases lining up with TRBD1. V shed 0 bases, J shed 7 bases, and the junction held 12 bases outside the gene matches. This CDR3 spans 16 amino acids. In germline, CDR1 is MNHEY, CDR2 SVGAGI. Written as DNA, the CDR3 is TGTGCCAGCAGTTACTCGTCAACAGGGGCCCTGTCGGAGCAGTACTTC. The encoded protein is CASSYSSTGALSEQYF.

The chain employs TRBV7-9 and TRBJ1-4; no reliable D call. The V gene lost 1 base and the J gene lost 0 bases, with 15 bases spanning the gap. The V gene's germline CDR1 is SEHNR and CDR2 FQNEAQ (reference sequence). The length of the CDR3 is 18 residues. CDR3 in DNA: TGTGCCAGCAGCTTAGGAATGCAGATCGAAACAACTAATGAAAAACTGTTTTTT. Translated: CASSLGMQIETTNEKLFF.

V and J are TRBV7-2 and TRBJ1-2; TRBD1 aligns across 10 bases. Germline CDR1 is SGHTA and CDR2 is FQGNSA. With 3 bases clipped from V and 4 bases from J, the junction kept 5 bases outside the gene matches. The CDR3 runs to 15 residues. CDR3 residues: CASSLDRGTVYGYTF. The CDR3 region has the DNA TGTGCCAGCAGCTTGGACAGGGGGACCGTCTATGGCTACACCTTC.

The chain couples TRBV5-4 to TRBJ2-7; TRBD2 agrees at 9 bases. This CDR3 is built from 13 residues. The J segment lost 2 bases and the V segment lost 4 bases, leaving 1 base of the junction unmatched. Germline CDR1 SGHNT, CDR2 YYREEE (reference sequence). The CDR3 reads CASSPSGAYEQYF. The CDR3 DNA follows: TGTGCCAGCAGCCCTAGCGGGGCCTACGAGCAGTACTTC.

The V call is TRBV18, the J call TRBJ2-6; D gene uncertain. This CDR3 has 14 amino acids. Germline V gene data show CDR1 as KGHSH and CDR2 as LQKENI. The V end lost 3 bases, the J end lost 4 bases, and 7 bases lay between the germline ends. DNA of the CDR3: TGTGCCAGCTCACCCCAGTCAGGGGCCAACGTCCTGACTTTC. The encoded protein is CASSPQSGANVLTF.

The V call is TRBV7-2, the J call TRBJ2-5; the D gene is possibly TRBD1 (5 bases). This CDR3 has 14 residues. The germline V gene has CDR1 SGHTA and CDR2 FQGNSA. V lost 2 bases to trimming and J lost 1 base, with 8 bases between them. CDR3 protein: CASSLKGAQETQYF. The CDR3, as DNA: TGTGCCAGCAGCTTAAAAGGGGCCCAAGAGACCCAGTACTTC.

The genes are TRBV29-1 and TRBJ2-5; 11 nucleotides align to TRBD1. Per the germline V gene, CDR1 is SQVTM and CDR2 is ANQGSEA. Trimming cost V 3 bases and J 3 bases; bases outside gene matches: 6. The CDR3 sequence is 15 residues long. The CDR3 sequence: CSVEGTGGLKETQYF. The DNA for the CDR3 is TGCAGCGTTGAGGGGACAGGGGGATTGAAAGAGACCCAGTACTTC.

This clone was seen a single time. This sequence joins TRBV21-1 and TRBJ2-2; the table calls TRBD2, which could not be checked here. TRBV21-1 counts as a pseudogene. The CDR3 contains 18 residues. CDR3 sequence (DNA): TGTGCCAGCAGCAGGGGCCAGGAGGGGAAGATGGTGCCCGGGGAGCTGTTTTTT. It encodes CASSRGQEGKMVPGELFF.

The J gene is TRBJ2-5, the V gene TRBV4-1; D gene unclear. This CDR3 is 15 amino acids long. Trimming stripped 0 bases from V and 2 bases from J, with 10 bases between. The germline gives CDR1 MGHRA, CDR2 YSYEKL. For the CDR3, the DNA is TGCGCCAGCAGCCAAGATCCCCGTAGACAAGAGACCCAGTACTTC. It yields the protein CASSQDPRRQETQYF.

J is TRBJ1-1 and V is TRBV3-1 (or the pseudogene TRBV3-2), with D possibly TRBD1 on 5 matching bases. With 5 bases removed from V and 4 bases from J, the gap between germline ends came to 14 bases. Germline CDR1 is LGHDT and CDR2 is YNNKEL (reference sequence). The CDR3 is 14 residues long. CDR3 protein: CASSAPGGITEAFF. The CDR3, as DNA: TGTGCCAGCAGCGCCCCGGGGGGGATCACTGAAGCTTTCTTT.

The chain has TRBV7-9 and TRBJ2-5; TRBD2 matches 12 bases. Germline CDR1 SEHNR, CDR2 FQNEAQ (reference sequence). J gave up 5 bases and V 4 bases, and 2 bases lay outside the gene matches. The CDR3 covers 14 residues. Here the CDR3 reads CASSWTSGAETQYF. The CDR3 nucleotides read TGTGCCAGCAGCTGGACTAGCGGGGCGGAGACCCAGTACTTC. The variable domain in full, with the rest retrieved from reference TRBV7-9 and TRBJ2-5, is DTGVSQNPRHKITKRGQNVTFRCDPISEHNRLYWYRQTLGQGPEFLTYFQNEAQLEKSRLLSDRFSAERPKGSFSTLEIQRTEQGDSAMYLCASSWTSGAETQYFGPGTRLLVL.